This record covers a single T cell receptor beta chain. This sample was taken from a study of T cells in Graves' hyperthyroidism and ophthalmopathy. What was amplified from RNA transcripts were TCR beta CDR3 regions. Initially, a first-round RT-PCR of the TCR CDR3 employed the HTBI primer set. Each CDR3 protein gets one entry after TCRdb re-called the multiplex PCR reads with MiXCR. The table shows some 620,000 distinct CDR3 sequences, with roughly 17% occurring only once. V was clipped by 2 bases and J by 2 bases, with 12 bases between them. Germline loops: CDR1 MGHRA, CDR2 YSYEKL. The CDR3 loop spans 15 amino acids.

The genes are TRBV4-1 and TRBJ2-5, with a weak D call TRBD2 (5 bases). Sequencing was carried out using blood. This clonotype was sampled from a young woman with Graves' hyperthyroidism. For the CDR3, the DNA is TGCGCCAGCAGCCAATATCGGGGAGAGCAAGAGACCCAGTACTTC. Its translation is CASSQYRGEQETQYF.